This T cell receptor (beta chain) was retrieved from a study of blood T cell repertoires in COVID-19 (dated by TCRdb to the early 2020s). For the wider study: Collaborator samples came from the United States, Italy and Spain and covered acute and convalescent phases of COVID-19. Deeply sampled blood TCRbeta repertoires from subjects exposed to, actively infected with, or recovered from COVID-19 were included in the dataset. Where available, HLA class I and class II types were obtained from metadata supplied by the sample provider rather than from assay-based typing. The repertoires were released in a freely available public database intended as a resource for research on the immune response to SARS-CoV-2. Samples came from the ongoing ImmuneRACE study (first 160 participants) plus 1,254 subjects from 6 global collaborators. The material from the prospective study consisted of cDNA or gDNA derived from T cells, B-cell-depleted T cells, or PBMCs. The sample metadata nearly always contained a de-identified subject ID, COVID-19 status, age in years and sex.

The immunoSEQ Assay, a bias-controlled multiplex PCR, was used to amplify TCRbeta CDR3 regions from genomic DNA. The study's processing was this. The number of nucleated cells in each sample was estimated from the amplification of reference gene primers within the assay. To quantify the absolute abundance of each unique TCRbeta CDR3 rearrangement, sequence reads were collapsed and filtered. For each sample, productive Simpson clonality was calculated as the square root of Simpson's diversity index across productive rearrangements. The clones in this table, taken by TCRdb from immuneACCESS, are in-frame only. Not every clone is retained; where verified, under half of the shortfall comes from an unresolved V gene, and the cause of the rest is unknown. From that table come the V and J calls and clone size; the DNA was used to work out D and trimming. The sample has 200,000 to 300,000 clones on record, around 87% of them singletons. The ten largest clones add up to roughly 1.6% of the sample.

What the study reported, not specific to this receptor: How much clinical and demographic metadata was included differed by source and by participant, and the metadata was provided uncurated.

Including the terminal cysteine and phenylalanine, the CDR3 comprises 13 residues. The only DNA kept is the CDR3, 39 bases in frame from the first base. Trimming at the junction amounts to 8 bases on V and 7 bases on J, and the germline ends lie 17 bases apart. Samples from volunteer blood donors who had recovered from COVID-19 were contributed by a second Seattle source. Whole blood was collected in K2EDTA tubes by collaborating institutions according to the institutions' own protocols. For TCRbeta analysis, collaborators shipped samples in one of three forms: frozen whole blood, isolated PBMCs, or DNA extracted from either of those sample types. About this clone: Its antigen has not been determined. No base quality information exists; no much larger clone differs at one position.

The sequence joins TRBV12-3 or TRBV12-4 to TRBJ1-2; TRBD1 could be the D gene, as 6 bases match. Source material: peripheral blood. This clonotype was obtained from a woman aged 40 to 50 who had recovered from COVID-19. The nucleotide sequence is TGTGCCAGCGTTCCACAGGGTGGGTCTGGCTACACCTTC. It translates to CASVPQGGSGYTF.